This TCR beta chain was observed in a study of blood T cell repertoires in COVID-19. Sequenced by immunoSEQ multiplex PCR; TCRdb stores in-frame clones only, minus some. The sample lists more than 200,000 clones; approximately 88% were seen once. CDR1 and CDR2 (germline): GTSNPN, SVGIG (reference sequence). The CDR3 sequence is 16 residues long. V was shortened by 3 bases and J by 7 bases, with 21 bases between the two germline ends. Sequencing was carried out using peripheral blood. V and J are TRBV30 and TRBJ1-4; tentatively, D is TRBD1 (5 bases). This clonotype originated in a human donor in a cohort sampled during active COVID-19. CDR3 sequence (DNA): TGTGCCTGGAGCCGGGGGGGGGTGTTTGGGGCTGAAAAACTGTTTTTT. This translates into CAWSRGGVFGAEKLFF.